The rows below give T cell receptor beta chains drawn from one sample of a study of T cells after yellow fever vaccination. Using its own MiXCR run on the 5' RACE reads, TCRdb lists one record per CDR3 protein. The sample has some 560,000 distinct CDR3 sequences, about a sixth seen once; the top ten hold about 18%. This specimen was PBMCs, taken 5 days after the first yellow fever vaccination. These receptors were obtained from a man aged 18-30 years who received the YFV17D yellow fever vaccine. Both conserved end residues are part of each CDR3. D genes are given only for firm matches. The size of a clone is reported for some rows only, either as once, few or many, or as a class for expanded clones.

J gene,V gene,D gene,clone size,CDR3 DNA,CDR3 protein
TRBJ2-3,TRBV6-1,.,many,TGTGCCAGCAGTGCCCCCCCCGAAGGACAGACTCGCACAGATACGCAGTATTTT,CASSAPPEGQTRTDTQYF
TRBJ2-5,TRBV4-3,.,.,TGCGCCAGCAGCCAAGCGAGGGGTTGGCAGACCCAGTACTTC,CASSQARGWQTQYF
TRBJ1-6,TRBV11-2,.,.,TGTGCCAGCAGCTTCCTTGAGGGGGTTTATTCACCCCTCCACTTT,CASSFLEGVYSPLHF
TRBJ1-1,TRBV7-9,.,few,TGTGCCAGCAGGAAACAGGGTCGGTCGGGAACTGAAGCTTTCTTT,CASRKQGRSGTEAFF
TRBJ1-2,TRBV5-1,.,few,TGCGCCAGCAGCCCCGGGACTTCGGCGGTTTCCTACACCTTC,CASSPGTSAVSYTF
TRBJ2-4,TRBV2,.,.,TGTGCCAGCAGCGAAAGGGGGGGAATACGAAACATTCAGTACTTC,CASSERGGIRNIQYF
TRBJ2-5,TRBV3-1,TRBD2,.,TGTGCCAGCAGCCAAGACGGGACTAGCGGAGAGCCCTTCCAAGAGACCCAGTACTTC,CASSQDGTSGEPFQETQYF
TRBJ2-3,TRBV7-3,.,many,TGTGCCAGCAGCTTAATTGCGGGGAGCACAGATACGCAGTATTTT,CASSLIAGSTDTQYF
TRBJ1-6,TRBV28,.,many,TGTGCCAGCAGTTTAGGCGGTTCCTATAATTCACCCCTCCACTTT,CASSLGGSYNSPLHF
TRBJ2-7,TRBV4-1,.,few,TGCGCCAGCAGCCAGGAAGGGCCGGGGCGACACTTAATCTACGAGCAGTACTTC,CASSQEGPGRHLIYEQYF
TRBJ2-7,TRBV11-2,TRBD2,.,TGTGCCAGCAGCTGGAGCGGGGGCTCCTACGAGCAGTACTTC,CASSWSGGSYEQYF
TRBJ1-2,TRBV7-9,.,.,TGTGCCAGCAGCCGAGAAGATTATGGCTACACCTTC,CASSREDYGYTF
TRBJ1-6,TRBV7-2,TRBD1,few,TGTGCCAGCAGCTTCATGACAGGGGCGAATTCACCCCTCCACTTT,CASSFMTGANSPLHF
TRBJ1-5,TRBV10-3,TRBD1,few,TGTGCCATCAGTGGACAGGGGAGCAATCAGCCCCAGCATTTT,CAISGQGSNQPQHF
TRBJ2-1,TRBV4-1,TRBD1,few,TGCGCCAGCAGCCAGGGACAGGGCTTCGGAGAGCAGTTCTTC,CASSQGQGFGEQFF
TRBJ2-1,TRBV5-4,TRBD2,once,TGTGCCAGCGGACCTGGAAGCGGGGGGGCCATGGGGGAGCAGTTCTTC,CASGPGSGGAMGEQFF
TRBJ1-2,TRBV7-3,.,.,TGTGCCAGCAGCGAGGGTTTTGGCTACACCTTC,CASSEGFGYTF
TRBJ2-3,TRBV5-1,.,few,TGCGCCAGCAGCTATGGACTTTTCCCCCCAGATACGCAGTATTTT,CASSYGLFPPDTQYF
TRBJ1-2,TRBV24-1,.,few,TGTGCCACCAGTCCGCAGGGCGGGAATGGCTACACCTTC,CATSPQGGNGYTF
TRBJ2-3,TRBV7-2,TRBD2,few,TGTGCCAGCAGCATTAGCGGGGGGGGGGTAGATACGCAGTATTTT,CASSISGGGVDTQYF
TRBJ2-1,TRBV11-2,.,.,TGTGCCAGCACCCAAACTCTCGGGGTTGAGCAGTTCTTC,CASTQTLGVEQFF
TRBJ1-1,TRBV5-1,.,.,TGCGCCAGCACTCTGGACGGGGGTAGGACTGAAGCTTTCTTT,CASTLDGGRTEAFF
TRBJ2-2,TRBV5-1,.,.,TGCGCCAGCAGCAGCCTGGGGGCGCGGGACACCGGGGAGCTGTTTTTT,CASSSLGARDTGELFF
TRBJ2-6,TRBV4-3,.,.,TGCGCCAGCAGCCAACAGGCTTCTGGGGCCAACGTCCTGACTTTC,CASSQQASGANVLTF
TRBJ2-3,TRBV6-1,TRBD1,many,TGTGCCAGCAGACTGGTATGGACAGGGGGGTCAGATACGCAGTATTTT,CASRLVWTGGSDTQYF